The source of this T cell receptor (beta chain) is a study of blood T cell repertoires in COVID-19. Study information: Material from acute and convalescent COVID-19 was sourced from the United States, Italy and Spain. Sources were T cells, B-cell-depleted T cells, or PBMCs; the material itself was cDNA or gDNA.

V was cut by 7 bases and J by 3 bases, with 12 bases left in between. CDR1 and CDR2 (germline): SNHLY, FYNNEI. CDR3 size: 13 residues. Generated by immunoSEQ multiplex PCR, the TCRdb table keeps only in-frame clones and is missing some. The sample consists of 150,000 to 200,000 clones, 88% of them appearing once. The chain is built from TRBV2 and TRBJ1-1; maybe TRBD1 (5 bases). Input material: peripheral blood. This clonotype was obtained from a human donor in a cohort sampled during active COVID-19. The CDR3 spells CASTDRGYTEAFF. CDR3 sequence (DNA): TGTGCCAGCACCGACCGGGGGTACACTGAAGCTTTCTTT.